This T cell receptor beta chain came from a study of OX40 agonist ivuxolimab in advanced cancers. Study-level background: The patients got ivuxolimab, which is an agonistic anti-OX40 (CD134) antibody.

Clones were read by immunoSEQ multiplex PCR, and TCRdb kept only the in-frame ones, dropping some. Seen here are tens of thousands of clones, 90% observed once, and the top ten hold about 24%. This CDR3 is 11 amino acids long. Trimming cost V 5 bases and J 6 bases, with 8 bases left between them. Germline V gene lookup returns CDR1 MNHNS and CDR2 SASEGT. This chain joins TRBV6-1 and TRBJ2-7; D unresolved. The sequence came from an adult with an advanced solid tumor such as melanoma, head and neck, liver or kidney cancer. The source was CD4+ or CD8+ T cells sorted from blood, collected in a trial of the OX40 agonist ivuxolimab. The CDR3 is CASSYPTEQYF. CDR3 in DNA: TGTGCCAGCAGTTACCCCACCGAGCAGTACTTC.